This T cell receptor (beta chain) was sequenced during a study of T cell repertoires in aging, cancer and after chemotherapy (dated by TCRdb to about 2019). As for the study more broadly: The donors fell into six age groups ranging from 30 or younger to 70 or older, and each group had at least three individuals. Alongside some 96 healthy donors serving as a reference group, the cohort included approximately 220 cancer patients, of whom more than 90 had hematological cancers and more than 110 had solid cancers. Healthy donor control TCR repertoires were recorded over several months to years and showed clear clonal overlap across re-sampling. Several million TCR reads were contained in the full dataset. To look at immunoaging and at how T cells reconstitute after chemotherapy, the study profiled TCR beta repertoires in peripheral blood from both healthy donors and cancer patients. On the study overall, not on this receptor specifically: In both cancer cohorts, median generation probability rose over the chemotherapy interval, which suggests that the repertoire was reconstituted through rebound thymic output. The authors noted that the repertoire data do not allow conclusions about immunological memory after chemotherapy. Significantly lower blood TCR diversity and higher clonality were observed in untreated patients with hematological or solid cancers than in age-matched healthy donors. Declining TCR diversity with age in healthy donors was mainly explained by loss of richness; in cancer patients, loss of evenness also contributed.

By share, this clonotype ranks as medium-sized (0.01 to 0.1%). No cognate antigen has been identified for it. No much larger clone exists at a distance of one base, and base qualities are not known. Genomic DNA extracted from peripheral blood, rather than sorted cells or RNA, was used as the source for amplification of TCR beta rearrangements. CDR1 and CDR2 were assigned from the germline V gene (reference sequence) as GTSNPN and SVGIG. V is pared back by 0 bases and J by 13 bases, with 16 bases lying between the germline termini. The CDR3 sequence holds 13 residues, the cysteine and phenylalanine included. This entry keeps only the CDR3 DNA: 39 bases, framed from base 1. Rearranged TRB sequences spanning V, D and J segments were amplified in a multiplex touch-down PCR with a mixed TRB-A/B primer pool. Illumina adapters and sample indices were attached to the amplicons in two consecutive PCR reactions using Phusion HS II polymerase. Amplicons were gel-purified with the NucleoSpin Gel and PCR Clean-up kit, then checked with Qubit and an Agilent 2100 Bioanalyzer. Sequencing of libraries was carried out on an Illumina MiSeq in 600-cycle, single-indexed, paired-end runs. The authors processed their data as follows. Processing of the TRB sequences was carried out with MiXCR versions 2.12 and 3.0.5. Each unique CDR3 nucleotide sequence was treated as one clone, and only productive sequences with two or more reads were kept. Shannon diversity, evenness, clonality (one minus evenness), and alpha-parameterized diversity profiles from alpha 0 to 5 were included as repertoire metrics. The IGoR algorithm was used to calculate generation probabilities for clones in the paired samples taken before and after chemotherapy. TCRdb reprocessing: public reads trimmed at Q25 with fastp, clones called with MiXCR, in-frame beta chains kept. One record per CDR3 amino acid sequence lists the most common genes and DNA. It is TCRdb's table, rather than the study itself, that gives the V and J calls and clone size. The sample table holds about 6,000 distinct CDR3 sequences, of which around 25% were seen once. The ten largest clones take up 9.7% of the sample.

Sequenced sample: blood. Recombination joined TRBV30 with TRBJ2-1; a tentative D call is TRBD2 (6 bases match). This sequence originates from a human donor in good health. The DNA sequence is TGTGCCTGGAGTGTACTGGGATGGGACTTCCAGTTCTTC. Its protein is CAWSVLGWDFQFF.